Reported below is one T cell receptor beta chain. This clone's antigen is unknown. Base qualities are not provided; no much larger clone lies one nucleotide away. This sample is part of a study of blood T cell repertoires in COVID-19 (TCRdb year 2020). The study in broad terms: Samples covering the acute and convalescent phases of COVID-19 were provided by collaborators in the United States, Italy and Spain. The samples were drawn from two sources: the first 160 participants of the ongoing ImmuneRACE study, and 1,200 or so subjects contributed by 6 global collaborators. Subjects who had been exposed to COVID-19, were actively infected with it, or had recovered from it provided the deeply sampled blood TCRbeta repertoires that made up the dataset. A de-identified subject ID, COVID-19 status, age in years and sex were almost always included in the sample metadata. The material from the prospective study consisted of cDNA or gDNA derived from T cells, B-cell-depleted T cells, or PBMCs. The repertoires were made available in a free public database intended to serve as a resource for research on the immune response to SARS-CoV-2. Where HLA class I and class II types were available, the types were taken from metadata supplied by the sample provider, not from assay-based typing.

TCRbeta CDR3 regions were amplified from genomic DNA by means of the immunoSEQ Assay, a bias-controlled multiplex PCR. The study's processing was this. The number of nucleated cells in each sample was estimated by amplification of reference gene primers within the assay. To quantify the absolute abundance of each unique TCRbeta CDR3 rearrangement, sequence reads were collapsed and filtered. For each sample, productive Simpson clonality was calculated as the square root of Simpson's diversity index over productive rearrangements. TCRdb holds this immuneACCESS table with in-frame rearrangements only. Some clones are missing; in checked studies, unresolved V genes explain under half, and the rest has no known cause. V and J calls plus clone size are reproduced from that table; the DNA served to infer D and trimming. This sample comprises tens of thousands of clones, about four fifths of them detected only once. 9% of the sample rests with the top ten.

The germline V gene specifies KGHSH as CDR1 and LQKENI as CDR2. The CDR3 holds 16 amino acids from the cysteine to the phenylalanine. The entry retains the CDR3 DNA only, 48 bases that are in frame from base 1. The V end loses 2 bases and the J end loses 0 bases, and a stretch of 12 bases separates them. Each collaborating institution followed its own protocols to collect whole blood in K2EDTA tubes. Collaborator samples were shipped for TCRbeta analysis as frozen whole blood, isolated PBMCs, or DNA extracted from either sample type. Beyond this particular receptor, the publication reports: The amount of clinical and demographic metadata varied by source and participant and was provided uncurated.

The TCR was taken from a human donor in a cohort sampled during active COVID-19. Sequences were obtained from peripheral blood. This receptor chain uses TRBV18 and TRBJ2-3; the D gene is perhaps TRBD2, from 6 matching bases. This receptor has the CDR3 CASSPVGGSSTDTQYF. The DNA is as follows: TGTGCCAGCTCACCAGTCGGGGGTTCTAGCACAGATACGCAGTATTTT.